What follows are 2 T cell receptor beta chains derived from one specimen sequenced in a study of T cell repertoires in cytomegalovirus infection. TCRdb ran MiXCR on the reads and lists one entry per CDR3 protein. The data contain around 210,000 distinct CDR3 sequences, under 8.5% of them singletons. The sequenced sample consisted of PBMCs. The receptor source for this set is a human donor in good health (CMV status not recorded). Some clones in this sample may be carry-over from other donors' samples.

This clonotype was picked up many times. V gene TRBV6-2 or TRBV6-3 combines with J gene TRBJ2-7, with D hard to call. V was shortened by 6 bases and J by 3 bases, with 9 bases between the two germline ends. CDR3 length: 12 amino acids. The germline V gene has CDR1 MNHEY and CDR2 SVGEGT. The CDR3 protein is CASRFPFYEQYF. Here the CDR3 DNA reads TGTGCCAGCAGGTTTCCTTTCTACGAGCAGTACTTC.

This clonotype was recorded at least ten times. This chain joins TRBV28 and TRBJ2-5; 7 nucleotides agree with TRBD2. The CDR3 is made up of 16 amino acids. Looked up from germline, CDR1 is MDHEN and CDR2 is SYDVKM. Trimming at V came to 2 bases and at J to 0 bases, leaving 6 bases not matched to a gene. CDR3 protein: CASSLGERGHQETQYF. CDR3 nucleotides: TGTGCCAGCAGTTTAGGTGAGCGGGGACACCAAGAGACCCAGTACTTC. Together with reference TRBV28 and TRBJ2-5, the CDR3 gives the full variable domain: DVKVTQSSRYLVKRTGEKVFLECVQDMDHENMFWYRQDPGLGLRLIYFSYDVKMKEKGDIPEGYSVSREKKERFSLILESASTNQTSMYLCASSLGERGHQETQYFGPGTRLLVL.